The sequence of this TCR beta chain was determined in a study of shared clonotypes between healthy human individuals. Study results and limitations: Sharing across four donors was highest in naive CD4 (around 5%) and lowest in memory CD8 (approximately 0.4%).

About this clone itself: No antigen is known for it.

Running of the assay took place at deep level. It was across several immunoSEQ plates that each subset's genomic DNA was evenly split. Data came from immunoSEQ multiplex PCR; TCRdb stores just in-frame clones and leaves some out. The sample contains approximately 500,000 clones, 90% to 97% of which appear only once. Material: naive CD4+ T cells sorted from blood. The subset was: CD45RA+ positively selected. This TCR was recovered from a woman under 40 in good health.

The CDR3 is CASSPVSIGGPDTQYF. CDR3 nucleotide sequence: TGTGCCAGCAGCCCTGTGTCGATCGGGGGCCCGGATACGCAGTATTTT. The rearrangement uses TRBV13 and TRBJ2-3; D may correspond to TRBD1 or TRBD2 (6 bases each). The CDR3 length is 16 residues. Trimming left V 5 bases short and J 6 bases short, with 21 bases between. CDR1 and CDR2 (germline): PRHDT, FYEKMQ (reference sequence).